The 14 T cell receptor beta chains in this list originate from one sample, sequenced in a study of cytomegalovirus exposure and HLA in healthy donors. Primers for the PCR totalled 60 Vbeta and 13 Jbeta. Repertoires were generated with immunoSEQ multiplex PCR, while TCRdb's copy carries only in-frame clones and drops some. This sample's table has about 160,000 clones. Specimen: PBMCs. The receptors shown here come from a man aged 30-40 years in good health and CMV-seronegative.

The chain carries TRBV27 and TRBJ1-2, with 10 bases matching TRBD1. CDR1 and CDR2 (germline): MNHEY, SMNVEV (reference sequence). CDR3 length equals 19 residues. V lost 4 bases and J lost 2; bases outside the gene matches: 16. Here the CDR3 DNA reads TGTGCCAGCAGTTCCCACTCAACCGGGACAGGGGCTTTAAACTATGGCTACACCTTC. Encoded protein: CASSSHSTGTGALNYGYTF.

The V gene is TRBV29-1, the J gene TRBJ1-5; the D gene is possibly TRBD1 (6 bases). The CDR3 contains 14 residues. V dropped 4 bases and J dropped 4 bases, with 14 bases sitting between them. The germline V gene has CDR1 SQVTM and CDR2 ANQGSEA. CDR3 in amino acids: CSVGQAGANQPQHF. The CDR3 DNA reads TGCAGCGTTGGACAGGCAGGGGCAAATCAGCCCCAGCATTTT.

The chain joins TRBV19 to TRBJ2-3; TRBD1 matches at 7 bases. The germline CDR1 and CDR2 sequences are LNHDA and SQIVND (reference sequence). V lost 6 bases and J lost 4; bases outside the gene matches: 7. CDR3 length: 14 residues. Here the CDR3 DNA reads TGTGCCAGTAGCCGACAGGGTGTGTCAGATACGCAGTATTTT. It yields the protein CASSRQGVSDTQYF.

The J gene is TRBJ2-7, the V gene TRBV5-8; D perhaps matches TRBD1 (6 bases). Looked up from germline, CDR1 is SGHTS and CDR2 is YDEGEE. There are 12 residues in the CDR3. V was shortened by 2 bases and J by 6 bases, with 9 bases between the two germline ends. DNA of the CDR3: TGTGCCAGCAGCTTCACAGGGAGCGAGCAGTACTTC. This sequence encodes CASSFTGSEQYF. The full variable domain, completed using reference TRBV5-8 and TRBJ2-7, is EAGVTQSPTHLIKTRGQQATLRCSPISGHTSVYWYQQALGLGLQFLLWYDEGEERNRGNFPPRFSGRQFPNYSSELNVNALELEDSALYLCASSFTGSEQYFGPGTRLTVT.

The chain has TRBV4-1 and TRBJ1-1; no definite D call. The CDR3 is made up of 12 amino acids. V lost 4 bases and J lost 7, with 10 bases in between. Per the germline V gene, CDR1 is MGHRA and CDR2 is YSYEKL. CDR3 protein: CASSPGGGEAFF. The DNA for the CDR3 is TGCGCCAGCAGCCCGGGAGGTGGTGAAGCTTTCTTT.

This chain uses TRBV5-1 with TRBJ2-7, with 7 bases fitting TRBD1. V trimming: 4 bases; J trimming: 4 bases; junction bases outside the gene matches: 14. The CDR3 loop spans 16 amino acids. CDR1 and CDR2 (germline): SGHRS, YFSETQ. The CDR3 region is CASSHAGRGHTYEQYF. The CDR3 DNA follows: TGCGCCAGCAGCCACGCGGGTAGGGGGCATACTTACGAGCAGTACTTC.

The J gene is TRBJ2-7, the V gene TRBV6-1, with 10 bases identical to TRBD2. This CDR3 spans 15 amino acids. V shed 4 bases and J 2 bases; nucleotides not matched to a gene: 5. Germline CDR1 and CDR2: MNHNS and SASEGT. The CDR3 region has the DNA TGTGCCAGCAGTGGAGAAACTAGCGGGGCCTACGAGCAGTACTTC. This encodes CASSGETSGAYEQYF.

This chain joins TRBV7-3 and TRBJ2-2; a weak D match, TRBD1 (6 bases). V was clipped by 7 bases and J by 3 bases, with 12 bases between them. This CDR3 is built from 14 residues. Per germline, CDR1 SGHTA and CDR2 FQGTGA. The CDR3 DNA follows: TGTGCCAGCACCTCAGGACAGCACACCGGGGAGCTGTTTTTT. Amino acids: CASTSGQHTGELFF.

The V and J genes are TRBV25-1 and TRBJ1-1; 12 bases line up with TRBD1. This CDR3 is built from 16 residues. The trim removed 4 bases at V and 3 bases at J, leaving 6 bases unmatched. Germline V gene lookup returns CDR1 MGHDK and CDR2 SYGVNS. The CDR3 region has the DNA TGTGCCAGCAGTGTAATGGGACAGGGGGCCGACACTGAAGCTTTCTTT. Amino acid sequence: CASSVMGQGADTEAFF.

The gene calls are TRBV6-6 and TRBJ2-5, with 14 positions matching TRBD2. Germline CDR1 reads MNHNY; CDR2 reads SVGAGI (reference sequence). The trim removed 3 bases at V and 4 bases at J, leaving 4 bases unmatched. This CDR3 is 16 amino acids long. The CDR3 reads CASSYDGLAGGETQYF. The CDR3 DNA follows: TGTGCCAGCAGTTATGACGGACTAGCGGGAGGAGAGACCCAGTACTTC.

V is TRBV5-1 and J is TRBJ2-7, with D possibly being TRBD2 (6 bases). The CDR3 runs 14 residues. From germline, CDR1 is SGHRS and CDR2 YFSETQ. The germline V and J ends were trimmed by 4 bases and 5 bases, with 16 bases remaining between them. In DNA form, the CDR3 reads TGCGCCAGCAGCCAAATGGGGTGGGGGGACGAGCAGTACTTC. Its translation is CASSQMGWGDEQYF.

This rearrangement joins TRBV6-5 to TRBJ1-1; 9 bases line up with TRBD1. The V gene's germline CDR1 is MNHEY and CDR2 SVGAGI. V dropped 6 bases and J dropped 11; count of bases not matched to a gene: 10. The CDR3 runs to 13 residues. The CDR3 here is CASRTTGGGEAFF. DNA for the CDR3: TGTGCCAGCAGGACAACAGGGGGCGGGGAGGCTTTCTTT.

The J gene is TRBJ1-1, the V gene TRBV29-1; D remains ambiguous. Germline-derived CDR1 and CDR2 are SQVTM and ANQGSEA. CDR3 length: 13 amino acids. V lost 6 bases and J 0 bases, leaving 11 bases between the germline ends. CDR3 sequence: CSVNGLVNTEAFF. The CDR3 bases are TGCAGCGTGAATGGCCTAGTGAACACTGAAGCTTTCTTT.

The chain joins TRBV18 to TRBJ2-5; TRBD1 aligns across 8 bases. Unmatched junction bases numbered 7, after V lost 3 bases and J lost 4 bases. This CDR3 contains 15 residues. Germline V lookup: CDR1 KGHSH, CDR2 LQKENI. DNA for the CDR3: TGTGCCAGCTCACCCCGGACAGGGCCTCGAGAGACCCAGTACTTC. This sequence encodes CASSPRTGPRETQYF.